This note documents a single T cell receptor beta chain sequence. The sample is drawn from a study of T-cell reconstitution after alpha-beta-depleted transplantation in children. Unique molecular identifiers were built into the TCRbeta library. MiXCR was run by TCRdb on the PCR reads, yielding one entry per CDR3 protein. This table has about 480,000 distinct CDR3 sequences, around 13% appearing once. The sample here was PBMCs from the stem cell graft donor, taken from the stem cell graft. The TCR sequence derives from a human donor who donated a stem cell graft to a child with combined immunodeficiency.

The CDR3 region has the DNA TGTGCCAGCAGGCCCCCAGGGGCCCGGGAGGGAAACACCATATATTTT. As protein: CASRPPGAREGNTIYF. V is TRBV12-3 or TRBV12-4 and J is TRBJ1-3; TRBD1 might be the D (6 bases). The CDR3 has 16 amino acids. V was clipped by 6 bases and J by 4 bases, with 19 bases between them.